The T cell receptor beta chain described here comes from a study of T cells in Graves' hyperthyroidism and ophthalmopathy. The authors deemed Graves' hyperthyroidism stable absent ophthalmopathy progression within 18 months. PBMCs were collected from an approximately 9.5 ml volume of fresh peripheral blood. This clonotype was found a few times. Its antigen is unidentified. General observations from the study: A model of 13 V-J features distinguished ophthalmopathy from stable hyperthyroidism. The majority of expanded thyroid clonotypes above 0.001 also appeared in blood.

The CDR3 has 14 amino acids. The V and J ends lost 1 base and 1 base respectively, with 8 bases between them. Germline CDR1 reads DFQATT; CDR2 reads SNEGSKA (reference sequence). RNA transcripts gave rise to amplified TCR beta CDR3 regions. Primed by the HTBI set, a first-round RT-PCR was run on the TCR CDR3. MiXCR was run by TCRdb on the multiplex PCR reads, yielding one entry per CDR3 protein. In the table there are about 350,000 distinct CDR3 sequences, approximately 14% of which are singletons. Sequencing was carried out using blood. This sequence originates from a woman in her twenties or thirties with Graves' hyperthyroidism. The chain recombines TRBV20-1 with TRBJ1-5; D is perhaps TRBD1 (5 bases). CDR3 in DNA: TGCAGTGCTAGAGCGGGGGGAAGCAATCAGCCCCAGCATTTT. Protein product: CSARAGGSNQPQHF.